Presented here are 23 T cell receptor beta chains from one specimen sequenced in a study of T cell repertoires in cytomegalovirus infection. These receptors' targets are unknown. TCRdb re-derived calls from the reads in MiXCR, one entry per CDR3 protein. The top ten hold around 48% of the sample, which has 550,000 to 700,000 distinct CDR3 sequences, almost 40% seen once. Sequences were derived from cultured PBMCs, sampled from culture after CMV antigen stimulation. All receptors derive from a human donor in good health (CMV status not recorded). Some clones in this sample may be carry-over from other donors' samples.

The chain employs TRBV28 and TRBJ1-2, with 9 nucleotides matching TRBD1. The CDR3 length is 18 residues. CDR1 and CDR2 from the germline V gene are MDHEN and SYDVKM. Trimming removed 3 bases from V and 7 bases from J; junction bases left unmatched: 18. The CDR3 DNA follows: TGTGCCAGCAGTTTTCATCGGACAGGGGCCGATTCGAGCGTTGGCTACACCTTC. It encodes CASSFHRTGADSSVGYTF.

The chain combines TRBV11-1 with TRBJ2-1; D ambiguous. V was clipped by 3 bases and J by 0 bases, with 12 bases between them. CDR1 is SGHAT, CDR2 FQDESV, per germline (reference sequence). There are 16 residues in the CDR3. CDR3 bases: TGTGCCAGCAGCTTTTCGGGTCCGAGCTCCTACAATGAGCAGTTCTTC. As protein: CASSFSGPSSYNEQFF.

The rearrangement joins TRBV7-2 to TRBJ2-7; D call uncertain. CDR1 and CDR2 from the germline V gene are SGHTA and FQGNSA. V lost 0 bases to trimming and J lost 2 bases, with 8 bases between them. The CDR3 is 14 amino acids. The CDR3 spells CASSLASSAYEQYF. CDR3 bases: TGTGCCAGCAGCTTAGCTTCCTCCGCCTACGAGCAGTACTTC.

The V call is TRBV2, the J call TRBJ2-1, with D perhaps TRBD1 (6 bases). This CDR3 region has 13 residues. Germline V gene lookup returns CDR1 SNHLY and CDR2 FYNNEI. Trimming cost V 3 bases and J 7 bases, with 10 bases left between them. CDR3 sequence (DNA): TGTGCCAGCAGTGACAGGGGTTGGAATGAGCAGTTCTTC. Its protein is CASSDRGWNEQFF.

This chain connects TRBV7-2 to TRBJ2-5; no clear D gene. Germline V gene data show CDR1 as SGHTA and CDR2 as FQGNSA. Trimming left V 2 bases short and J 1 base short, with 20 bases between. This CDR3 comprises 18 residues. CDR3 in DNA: TGTGCCAGCAGCTTACGGGTGGGCGGAACCCACCCCCAAGAGACCCAGTACTTC. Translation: CASSLRVGGTHPQETQYF.

CDR3 sequence reads: CASSLAPSGGGNEQFF. CDR3 nucleotides: TGTGCCAGCAGCTTGGCCCCTAGCGGGGGAGGTAATGAGCAGTTCTTC. The rearrangement links TRBV5-6 to TRBJ2-1, with 10 bases that match TRBD2. This CDR3 is 16 amino acids long. Germline V CDR1 and CDR2: SGHDT, YYEEEE. The V gene end was trimmed by 0 bases and the J gene end by 7 bases; junction bases not matched to a gene: 7.

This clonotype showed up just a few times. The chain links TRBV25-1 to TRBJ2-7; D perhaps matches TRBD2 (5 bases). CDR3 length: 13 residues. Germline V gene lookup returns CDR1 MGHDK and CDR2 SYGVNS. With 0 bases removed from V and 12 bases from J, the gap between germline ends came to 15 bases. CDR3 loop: CASSEYREGRRYF. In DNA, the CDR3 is TGTGCCAGCAGTGAATATCGGGAAGGACGAAGGTACTTC.

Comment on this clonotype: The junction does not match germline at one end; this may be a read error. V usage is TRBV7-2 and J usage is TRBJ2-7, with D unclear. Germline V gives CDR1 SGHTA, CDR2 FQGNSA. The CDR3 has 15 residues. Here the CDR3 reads CASSWYPSDSYELYF. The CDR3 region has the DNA TGTGCCAGCAGCTGGTACCCCTCCGACTCCTACGAGCTGTACTTC.

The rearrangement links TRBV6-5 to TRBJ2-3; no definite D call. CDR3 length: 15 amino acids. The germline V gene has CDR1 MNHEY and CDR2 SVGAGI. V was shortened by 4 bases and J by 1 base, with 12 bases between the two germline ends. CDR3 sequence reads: CASSFVGGGTDTQYF. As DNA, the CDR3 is TGTGCCAGCAGTTTCGTCGGTGGGGGCACAGATACGCAGTATTTT.

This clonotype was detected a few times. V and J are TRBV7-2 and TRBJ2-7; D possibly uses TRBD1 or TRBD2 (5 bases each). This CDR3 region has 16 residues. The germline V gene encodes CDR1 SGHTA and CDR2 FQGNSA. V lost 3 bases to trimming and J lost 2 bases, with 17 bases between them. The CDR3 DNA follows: TGTGCCAGCAGCTTCGACCGGGGCGCGGGTACCTACGAGCAGTACTTC. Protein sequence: CASSFDRGAGTYEQYF. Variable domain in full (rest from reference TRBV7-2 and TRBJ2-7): GAGVSQSPSNKVTEKGKDVELRCDPISGHTALYWYRQSLGQGLEFLIYFQGNSAPDKSGLPSDRFSAERTGGSVSTLTIQRTQQEDSAVYLCASSFDRGAGTYEQYFGPGTRLTVT.

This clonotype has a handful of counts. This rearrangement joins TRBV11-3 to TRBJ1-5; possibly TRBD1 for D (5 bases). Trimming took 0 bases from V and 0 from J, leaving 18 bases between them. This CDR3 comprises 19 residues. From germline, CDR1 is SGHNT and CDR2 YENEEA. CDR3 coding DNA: TGTGCCAGCAGCTTAGAAGTACAGGAGGGGTCGAATAGCAATCAGCCCCAGCATTTT. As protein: CASSLEVQEGSNSNQPQHF.

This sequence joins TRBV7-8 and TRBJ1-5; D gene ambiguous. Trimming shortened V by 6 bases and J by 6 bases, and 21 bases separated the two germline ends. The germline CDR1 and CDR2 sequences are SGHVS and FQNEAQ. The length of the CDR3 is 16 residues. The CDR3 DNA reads TGTGCCAGCAGTCCAGTTGCGGGCCTAAAAGGTCAGCCCCAGCATTTT. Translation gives CASSPVAGLKGQPQHF.

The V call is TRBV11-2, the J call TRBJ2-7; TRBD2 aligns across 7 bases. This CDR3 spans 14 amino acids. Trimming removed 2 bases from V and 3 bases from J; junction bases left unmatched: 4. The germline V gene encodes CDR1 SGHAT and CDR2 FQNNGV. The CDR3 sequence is CASSLQTGGYEQYF. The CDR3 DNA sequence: TGTGCCAGCAGCTTACAGACGGGAGGCTACGAGCAGTACTTC.

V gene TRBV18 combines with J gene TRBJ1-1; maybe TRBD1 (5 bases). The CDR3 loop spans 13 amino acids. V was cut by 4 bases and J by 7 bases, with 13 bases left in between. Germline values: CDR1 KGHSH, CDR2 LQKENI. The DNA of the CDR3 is TGTGCCAGCTCACGGTCCAGGGAAATTGAAGCTTTCTTT. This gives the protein CASSRSREIEAFF.

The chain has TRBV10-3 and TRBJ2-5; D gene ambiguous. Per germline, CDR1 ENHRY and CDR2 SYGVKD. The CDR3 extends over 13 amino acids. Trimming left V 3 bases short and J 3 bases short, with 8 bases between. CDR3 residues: CAISDGSKETQYF. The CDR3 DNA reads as TGTGCCATCAGTGACGGATCGAAAGAGACCCAGTACTTC.

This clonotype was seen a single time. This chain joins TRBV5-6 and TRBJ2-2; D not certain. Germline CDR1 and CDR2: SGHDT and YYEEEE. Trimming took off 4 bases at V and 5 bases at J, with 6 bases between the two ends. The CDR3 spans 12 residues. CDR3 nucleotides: TGTGCCAGCAGCACTGCTACCGGGGAGCTGTTTTTT. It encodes CASSTATGELFF.

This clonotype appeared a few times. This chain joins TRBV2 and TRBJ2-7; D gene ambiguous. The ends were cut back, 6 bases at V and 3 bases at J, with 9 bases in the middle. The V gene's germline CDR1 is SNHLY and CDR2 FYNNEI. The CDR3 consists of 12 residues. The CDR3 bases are TGTGCCAGCAGGGAACGGAGCTACGAGCAGTACTTC. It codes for CASRERSYEQYF.

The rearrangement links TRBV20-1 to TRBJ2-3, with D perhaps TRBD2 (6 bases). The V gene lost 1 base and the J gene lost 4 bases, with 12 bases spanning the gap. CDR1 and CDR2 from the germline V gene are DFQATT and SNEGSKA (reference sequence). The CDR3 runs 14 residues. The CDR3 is CSARVVAGSDTQYF. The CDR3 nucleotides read TGCAGTGCTAGAGTGGTTGCGGGGTCAGATACGCAGTATTTT.

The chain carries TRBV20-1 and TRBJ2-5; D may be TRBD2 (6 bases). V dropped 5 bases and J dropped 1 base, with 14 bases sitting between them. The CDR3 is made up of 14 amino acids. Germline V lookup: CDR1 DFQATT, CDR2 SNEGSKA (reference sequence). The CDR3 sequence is CSALIPRGQETQYF. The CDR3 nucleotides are TGCAGTGCTTTGATCCCGCGGGGCCAAGAGACCCAGTACTTC.

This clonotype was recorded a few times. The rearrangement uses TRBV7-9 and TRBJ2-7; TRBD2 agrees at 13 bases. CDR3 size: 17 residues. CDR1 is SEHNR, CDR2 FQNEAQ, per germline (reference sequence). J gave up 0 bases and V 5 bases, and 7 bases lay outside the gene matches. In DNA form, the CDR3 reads TGTGCCAGCAGCACCGGACTAGCGGGAGAGAGCTCCTACGAGCAGTACTTC. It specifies CASSTGLAGESSYEQYF. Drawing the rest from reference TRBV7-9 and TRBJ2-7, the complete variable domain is DTGVSQNPRHKITKRGQNVTFRCDPISEHNRLYWYRQTLGQGPEFLTYFQNEAQLEKSRLLSDRFSAERPKGSFSTLEIQRTEQGDSAMYLCASSTGLAGESSYEQYFGPGTRLTVT.

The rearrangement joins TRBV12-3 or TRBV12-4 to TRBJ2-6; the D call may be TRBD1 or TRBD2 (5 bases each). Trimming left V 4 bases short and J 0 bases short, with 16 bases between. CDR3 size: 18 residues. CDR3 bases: TGTGCCAGCAGTTCTCAAGGGTTGGGGGACTCTGGGGCCAACGTCCTGACTTTC. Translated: CASSSQGLGDSGANVLTF.

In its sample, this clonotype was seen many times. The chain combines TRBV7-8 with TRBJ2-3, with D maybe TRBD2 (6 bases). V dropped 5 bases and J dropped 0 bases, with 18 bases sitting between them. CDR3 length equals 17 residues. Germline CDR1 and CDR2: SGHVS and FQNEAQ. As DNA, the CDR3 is TGTGCCAGCAGCCTCTCTTTAGCGGAGCTTAGCACAGATACGCAGTATTTT. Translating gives CASSLSLAELSTDTQYF. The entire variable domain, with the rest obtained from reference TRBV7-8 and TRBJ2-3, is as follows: GAGVSQSPRYKVAKRGQDVALRCDPISGHVSLFWYQQALGQGPEFLTYFQNEAQLDKSGLPSDRFFAERPEGSVSTLKIQRTQQEDSAVYLCASSLSLAELSTDTQYFGPGTRLTVL.

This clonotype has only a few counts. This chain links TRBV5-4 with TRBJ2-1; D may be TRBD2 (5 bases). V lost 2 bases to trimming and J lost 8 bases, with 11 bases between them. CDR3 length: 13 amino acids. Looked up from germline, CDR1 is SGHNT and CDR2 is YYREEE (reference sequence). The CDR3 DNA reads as TGTGCCAGCAGCTTACTGACTACGGATGAGCAGTTCTTC. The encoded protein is CASSLLTTDEQFF.